These 28 T cell receptor beta chains were all obtained from the same sample, sequenced in a study of blood T cell repertoires in COVID-19. This table comes from immunoSEQ multiplex PCR, and its TCRdb copy is limited to in-frame clones, with some not included. The sample lists about 150,000 clones, roughly 88% occurring once. The material sequenced was PBMCs or T cells enriched from blood (not recorded which). These receptors came from a man aged 65-85 years who had been exposed to COVID-19.

The chain employs TRBV3-1 (or the pseudogene TRBV3-2) and TRBJ1-1, with D possibly TRBD1 on 6 matching bases. The length of the CDR3 is 19 residues. Germline V gene lookup returns CDR1 LGHDT and CDR2 YNNKEL (reference sequence). V was pared by 4 bases and J by 0 bases, with 24 bases between. The chain's CDR3 is CASSRLRDQGYGMNTEAFF. CDR3 DNA sequence: TGTGCCAGCAGCCGCCTCCGGGACCAGGGGTATGGGATGAACACTGAAGCTTTCTTT.

The chain has TRBV19 and TRBJ1-4; the D gene is possibly TRBD1 (5 bases). The CDR3 is 14 residues long. V lost 3 bases and J 7 bases, leaving 12 bases between the germline ends. Germline V gene data show CDR1 as LNHDA and CDR2 as SQIVND (reference sequence). CDR3 sequence reads: CASSMKGNPEKLFF. The DNA for the CDR3 is TGTGCCAGTAGTATGAAGGGGAATCCTGAAAAACTGTTTTTT.

This clone was seen only a few times. The V and J genes are TRBV7-9 and TRBJ2-7; a possible D gene is TRBD1 (5 bases). V was shortened by 5 bases and J by 3 bases, with 14 bases between the two germline ends. The CDR3 has 14 residues. Germline V gene lookup returns CDR1 SEHNR and CDR2 FQNEAQ (reference sequence). The CDR3 region is CASSLQESYYEQYF. CDR3 DNA sequence: TGTGCCAGCAGCCTACAGGAAAGTTACTACGAGCAGTACTTC.

The chain joins TRBV7-2 to TRBJ1-1, with D possibly matching TRBD1 (5 bases). Trimming shortened V by 2 bases and J by 10 bases, and 17 bases separated the two germline ends. Germline-derived CDR1 and CDR2 are SGHTA and FQGNSA. This CDR3 spans 14 amino acids. In DNA form, the CDR3 reads TGTGCCAGCAGCTTACAGTCCCCGGGCGGGGGAGCTTTCTTT. Amino acid sequence: CASSLQSPGGGAFF.

The V and J genes are TRBV7-7 and TRBJ2-1; the D gene is possibly TRBD2 (6 bases). CDR1 and CDR2 (germline): SSHAT, FNYEAQ (reference sequence). V gave up 5 bases and J gave up 7 bases, with 15 bases separating them. This CDR3 spans 14 amino acids. CDR3 DNA: TGTGCCAGCAGCCCCGGGGGACTGGGGAATGAGCAGTTCTTC. Amino acids: CASSPGGLGNEQFF. Full variable domain (missing parts from reference TRBV7-7 and TRBJ2-1): GAGVSQSPRYKVTKRGQDVTLRCDPISSHATLYWYQQALGQGPEFLTYFNYEAQPDKSGLPSDRFSAERPEGSISTLTIQRTEQRDSAMYRCASSPGGLGNEQFFGPGTRLTVL.

The V call is TRBV7-2, the J call TRBJ1-5; 9 bases map to TRBD1. This CDR3 has 16 residues. Germline CDR1 and CDR2: SGHTA and FQGNSA. After removal of 1 base from V and 3 bases from J, the junction contained 4 bases not matched to a gene. CDR3 amino acids: CASSLGGTGSNQPQHF. The CDR3 DNA follows: TGTGCCAGCAGCTTAGGGGGGACAGGGTCCAATCAGCCCCAGCATTTT.

The chain uses TRBV7-2 and TRBJ1-1, with D possibly matching TRBD1 (6 bases). V dropped 5 bases and J dropped 11 bases, with 21 bases sitting between them. CDR1 is SGHTA and CDR2 is FQGNSA in the germline V gene. The CDR3 has 14 residues. CDR3 sequence reads: CASSPIRSGAGAFF. Here the CDR3 DNA reads TGTGCCAGCAGCCCCATTAGGTCAGGGGCTGGGGCTTTCTTT.

Only one count was recorded for this clone. The chain uses TRBV7-6 and TRBJ2-5; TRBD1 agrees at 7 bases. The junction had 1 base not matched to a gene; V was cut back by 1 base and J by 5 bases. Per the germline V gene, CDR1 is SGHVS and CDR2 is FNYEAQ. This CDR3 is 13 amino acids long. CDR3 sequence reads: CASSLGRGETQYF. The CDR3 DNA follows: TGTGCCAGCAGCTTAGGCAGGGGGGAGACCCAGTACTTC.

This clone has a single count. The V call is TRBV6-5, the J call TRBJ2-7; D ambiguous. This CDR3 spans 13 amino acids. The V end was cut by 7 bases, the J end by 0 bases, with 10 bases between. The V gene's germline CDR1 is MNHEY and CDR2 SVGAGI. The CDR3 spells CASTKTGSYEQYF. The CDR3 DNA follows: TGTGCCAGCACTAAGACTGGCTCCTACGAGCAGTACTTC.

This chain uses TRBV6-5 with TRBJ1-6; D might be TRBD1 (6 bases). CDR1 and CDR2 (germline): MNHEY, SVGAGI. The V and J ends lost 0 bases and 10 bases respectively, with 16 bases between them. CDR3 size: 16 residues. CDR3 amino acids: CASSYSRGHLRSPLHF. The CDR3 nucleotides read TGTGCCAGCAGTTACTCTCGGGGACATTTGAGATCACCCCTCCACTTT.

The rearrangement joins TRBV10-3 to TRBJ1-1; D gene unclear. Germline CDR1 ENHRY, CDR2 SYGVKD. The ends were cut back, 7 bases at V and 0 bases at J, with 9 bases in the middle. The CDR3 is 13 residues long. The CDR3 nucleotides read TGTGCCATCAAGGCGGAGGTGAACACTGAAGCTTTCTTT. Its translation: CAIKAEVNTEAFF.

The V and J genes are TRBV18 and TRBJ2-7, with 9 bases identical to TRBD1. The V gene end was trimmed by 6 bases and the J gene end by 4 bases; junction bases not matched to a gene: 10. The CDR3 length is 15 residues. CDR1 is KGHSH and CDR2 is LQKENI in the germline V gene. The CDR3 loop reads CASSRRTGAEYEQYF. CDR3 DNA sequence: TGTGCCAGCTCTCGGCGGACAGGGGCCGAGTACGAGCAGTACTTC.

The rearrangement links TRBV7-9 to TRBJ1-3; 8 bases align to TRBD1. The CDR3 contains 17 residues. V lost 7 bases, J lost 0 bases, and 11 bases stayed unmatched. Germline values: CDR1 SEHNR, CDR2 FQNEAQ (reference sequence). CDR3 loop: CASTGRNQGASGNTIYF. For the CDR3, the DNA is TGTGCCAGCACCGGGAGAAATCAGGGGGCCTCTGGAAACACCATATATTTT.

The V and J genes are TRBV7-2 and TRBJ2-2; possibly TRBD1 for D (5 bases). The V gene lost 5 bases and the J gene lost 6 bases, with 13 bases spanning the gap. CDR1 and CDR2 (germline): SGHTA, FQGNSA. The CDR3 has 14 residues. CDR3 nucleotides: TGTGCCAGCAGCCACTACAGGTTCCCCGGGGAGCTGTTTTTT. Translated: CASSHYRFPGELFF.

This chain joins TRBV4-2 and TRBJ2-7; D may be TRBD1 (5 bases). V lost 0 bases and J lost 3, with 15 bases in between. Per the germline V gene, CDR1 is LGHNA and CDR2 is YNFKEQ. This CDR3 contains 16 residues. The CDR3 loop is CASSQDSSRARYEQYF. CDR3 bases: TGTGCCAGCAGCCAAGATTCATCCAGGGCTCGCTACGAGCAGTACTTC.

The sample holds one count of this clone. V and J are TRBV28 and TRBJ2-3, with D perhaps matching TRBD1 (5 bases). The CDR3 has 14 residues. Germline V gives CDR1 MDHEN, CDR2 SYDVKM. V was pared by 3 bases and J by 0 bases, with 7 bases between. CDR3 bases: TGTGCCAGCAGTTTGGCAGGGAGCACAGATACGCAGTATTTT. It translates to CASSLAGSTDTQYF.

In this sample, this clone turned up a few times. This chain connects TRBV14 to TRBJ2-7; TRBD1 matches at 7 bases. Germline values: CDR1 SGHDN, CDR2 FVKESK. This CDR3 spans 15 amino acids. With 1 base clipped from V and 3 bases from J, the junction kept 6 bases outside the gene matches. The CDR3 region is CASSQVRGGYYEQYF. The CDR3 DNA is TGTGCCAGCAGCCAAGTCCGAGGGGGCTACTACGAGCAGTACTTC.

The chain has TRBV20-1 and TRBJ1-1; no reliable D call. Trimming removed 5 bases from V and 8 bases from J, with 12 bases in between. This CDR3 has 11 amino acids. Per the germline V gene, CDR1 is DFQATT and CDR2 is SNEGSKA (reference sequence). The CDR3 region is CSAYQTGEAFF. The DNA of the CDR3 is TGCAGTGCTTATCAGACGGGGGAAGCTTTCTTT.

This chain links TRBV5-1 with TRBJ1-5; tentative D call: TRBD1 (5 bases). The length of the CDR3 is 14 residues. The germline gives CDR1 SGHRS, CDR2 YFSETQ. The V end lost 8 bases, the J end lost 3 bases, and 15 bases lay between the germline ends. CDR3 residues: CASSLPGINQPQHF. DNA for the CDR3: TGCGCCAGTTCGTTACCAGGGATCAATCAGCCCCAGCATTTT.

The V call is TRBV18, the J call TRBJ2-3; TRBD2 aligns across 16 bases. Germline V lookup: CDR1 KGHSH, CDR2 LQKENI. The CDR3 covers 20 residues. J gave up 0 bases and V 4 bases, and 10 bases lay outside the gene matches. CDR3 DNA: TGTGCCAGCTCACTTCGTTGGGGACTAGCGGGGGGGCATAGCACAGATACGCAGTATTTT. Its translation: CASSLRWGLAGGHSTDTQYF.

V is TRBV19 and J is TRBJ1-6; possible D gene TRBD1, 6 bases. Germline V gives CDR1 LNHDA, CDR2 SQIVND (reference sequence). The CDR3 runs to 14 residues. The V end lost 4 bases, the J end lost 7 bases, and 11 bases lay between the germline ends. The CDR3 DNA reads as TGTGCCAGTAGTACTGCCAGGGGAAATTCACCCCTCCACTTT. Protein sequence: CASSTARGNSPLHF.

This chain connects TRBV3-1 (or the pseudogene TRBV3-2) to TRBJ1-1; D is uncertain. CDR3 length: 12 residues. CDR1 and CDR2 from the germline V gene are LGHDT and YNNKEL (reference sequence). Trimming cost V 8 bases and J 7 bases, with 14 bases left between them. The CDR3 sequence is CASSNLGSEAFF. CDR3 DNA: TGTGCCAGCTCTAACCTGGGGAGTGAAGCTTTCTTT.

V gene TRBV29-1 combines with J gene TRBJ1-1; perhaps TRBD1 as D (5 bases). The length of the CDR3 is 14 residues. CDR1 is SQVTM, CDR2 ANQGSEA, per germline. Trimming removed 6 bases from V and 3 bases from J, with 17 bases in between. CDR3 coding DNA: TGCAGCGTCCCTAAGAGGGGAGGGTACACTGAAGCTTTCTTT. This translates into CSVPKRGGYTEAFF.

The chain joins TRBV9 to TRBJ2-1; no clear D gene. Per germline, CDR1 SGDLS and CDR2 YYNGEE. Trimming left V 0 bases short and J 7 bases short, with 8 bases between. This CDR3 contains 13 residues. The DNA of the CDR3 is TGTGCCAGCAGCGTAGCTACCGGGAATGAGCAGTTCTTC. It yields the protein CASSVATGNEQFF.

A few counts support this clone. The chain is built from TRBV9 and TRBJ2-1; 8 positions agree with TRBD2. Germline assignment: CDR1 SGDLS and CDR2 YYNGEE. The CDR3 has 15 residues. The J segment lost 10 bases and the V segment lost 3 bases, leaving 12 bases of the junction unmatched. As DNA, the CDR3 is TGTGCCAGCAGCGACGGAGAGCGGGAGTCTTCCGAGCAGTTCTTC. Its protein is CASSDGERESSEQFF.

V gene TRBV7-9 combines with J gene TRBJ1-6; D remains ambiguous. V lost 5 bases and J 9 bases, leaving 14 bases between the germline ends. The CDR3 loop spans 14 amino acids. Germline V gene data show CDR1 as SEHNR and CDR2 as FQNEAQ (reference sequence). The CDR3 DNA is TGTGCCAGCAGCGCGGAAGGAGCAAGTTCACCCCTCCACTTT. Encoded protein: CASSAEGASSPLHF. The full variable domain, in which reference TRBV7-9 and TRBJ1-6 provide the parts outside the CDR3, is DTGVSQNPRHKITKRGQNVTFRCDPISEHNRLYWYRQTLGQGPEFLTYFQNEAQLEKSRLLSDRFSAERPKGSFSTLEIQRTEQGDSAMYLCASSAEGASSPLHFGNGTRLTVT.

The chain employs TRBV7-3 and TRBJ2-5, with a tentative D call TRBD2 (5 bases). V was cut by 5 bases and J by 3 bases, with 16 bases left in between. CDR1 and CDR2 from the germline V gene are SGHTA and FQGTGA. The CDR3 totals 15 residues. The CDR3 DNA reads TGTGCCAGCAGCCCAGAGGACGCCGGGGAAGAGACCCAGTACTTC. This gives the protein CASSPEDAGEETQYF. Supplemented by reference TRBV7-3 and TRBJ2-5, the full variable domain reads GAGVSQTPSNKVTEKGKYVELRCDPISGHTALYWYRQSLGQGPEFLIYFQGTGAADDSGLPNDRFFAVRPEGSVSTLKIQRTERGDSAVYLCASSPEDAGEETQYFGPGTRLLVL.

The V gene is TRBV7-4, the J gene TRBJ1-4, with 9 bases matching TRBD1. This CDR3 contains 19 residues. Germline-derived CDR1 and CDR2 are SGHVT and SQSDAQ. The J segment lost 0 bases and the V segment lost 2 bases, leaving 10 bases of the junction unmatched. In nucleotides, the CDR3 is TGTGCCAGCAGCTTAAGGGTCACAGGGGGCGCATCAACTAATGAAAAACTGTTTTTT. Amino acids: CASSLRVTGGASTNEKLFF.